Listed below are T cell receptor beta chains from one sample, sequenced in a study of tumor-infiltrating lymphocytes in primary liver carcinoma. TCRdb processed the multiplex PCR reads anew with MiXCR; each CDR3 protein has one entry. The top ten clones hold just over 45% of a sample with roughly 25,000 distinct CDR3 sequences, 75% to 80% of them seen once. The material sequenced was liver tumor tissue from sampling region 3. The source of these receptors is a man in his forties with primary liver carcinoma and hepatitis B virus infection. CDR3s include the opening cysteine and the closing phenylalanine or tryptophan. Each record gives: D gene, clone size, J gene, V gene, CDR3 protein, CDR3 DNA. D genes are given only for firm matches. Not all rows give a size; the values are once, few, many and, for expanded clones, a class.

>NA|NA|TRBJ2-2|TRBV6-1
CASSDGSGCTGELFF
TGTGCCAGTAGTGATGGGTCCGGATGCACCGGGGAGCTGTTTTTT
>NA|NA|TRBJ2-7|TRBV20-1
CSARDRLPLAGGFYEQYF
TGCAGTGCTAGAGATCGGCTACCACTGGCAGGGGGGTTCTACGAGCAGTACTTC
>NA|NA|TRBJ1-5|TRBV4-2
CASSQVALLAAAIDTQHF
TGTGCCAGCAGCCAAGTGGCGCTTCTAGCGGCAGCGATAGATACGCAGCATTTT
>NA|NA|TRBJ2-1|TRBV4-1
CASIPLGNSNNEQFF
TGCGCCAGCATCCCGCTCGGTAACAGTAACAATGAGCAGTTCTTC
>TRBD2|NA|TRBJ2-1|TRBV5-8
CASSMVLAGPYNEQFF
TGTGCCAGCAGCATGGTACTAGCGGGACCCTACAATGAGCAGTTCTTC
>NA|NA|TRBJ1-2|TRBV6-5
CASIQIGRSGGYTF
TGTGCCAGCATTCAGATAGGCAGGTCGGGAGGCTACACCTTC
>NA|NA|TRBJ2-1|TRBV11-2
CASSLQEGYSEQFF
TGTGCCAGCAGCCTCCAAGAGGGGTATAGTGAGCAGTTCTTC
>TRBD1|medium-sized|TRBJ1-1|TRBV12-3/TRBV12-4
CASSKGAGTEAFF
TGTGCCAGCAGTAAGGGGGCAGGGACTGAAGCTTTCTTT
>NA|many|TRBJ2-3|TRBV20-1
CSARDNTDTQYF
TGCAGTGCTAGGGACAACACAGATACGCAGTATTTT
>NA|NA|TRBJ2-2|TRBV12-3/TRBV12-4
CVTLGAGEPFF
TGTGTCACCCTGGGAGCCGGGGAGCCGTTTTTT
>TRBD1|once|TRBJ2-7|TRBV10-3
CAIGDTGQGMKQYF
TGTGCCATCGGTGATACTGGACAGGGGATGAAGCAGTACTTC
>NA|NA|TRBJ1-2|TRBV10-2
CASSGSGSNYGYTF
TGCGCCAGCAGTGGGTCGGGCAGTAACTATGGCTACACCTTC
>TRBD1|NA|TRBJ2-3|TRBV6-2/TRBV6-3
CAIGFVGQGAMDTQYF
TGTGCCATCGGCTTCGTGGGACAGGGGGCAATGGATACGCAGTATTTT
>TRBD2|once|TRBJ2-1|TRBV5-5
CASSAESGLAGSVLYNVQFF
TGTGCCAGCAGCGCAGAATCGGGACTAGCGGGAAGTGTACTCTACAATGTGCAGTTCTTC
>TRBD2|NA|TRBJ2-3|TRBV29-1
CSVIDPRLAGTDTQYF
TGCAGCGTCATAGACCCGAGACTAGCGGGAACCGATACGCAGTATTTT
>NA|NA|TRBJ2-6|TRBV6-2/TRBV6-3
CVSTDPGSGAIVLTF
TGTGTCAGCACCGATCCGGGGTCTGGGGCCATCGTCCTGACTTTC
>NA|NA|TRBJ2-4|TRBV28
CASSSPSTAKNIQHF
TGTGCCAGCAGTTCCCCATCGACAGCCAAAAACATTCAGCACTTC
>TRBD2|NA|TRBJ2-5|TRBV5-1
CVSILTGRGIQETQYF
TGCGTCAGCATCTTGACCGGGCGGGGGATCCAAGAGACCCAGTACTTC
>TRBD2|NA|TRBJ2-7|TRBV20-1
CSATLPRGLARGDEQYF
TGCAGTGCTACTTTACCCAGAGGACTAGCGAGAGGAGACGAGCAGTACTTC
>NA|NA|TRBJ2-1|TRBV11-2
CASSLDPESSNNERFF
TGTGCAAGCAGCTTAGATCCAGAGAGCTCCAACAATGAGCGGTTCTTC
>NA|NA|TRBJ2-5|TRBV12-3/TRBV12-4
CANSLQLRETQNF
TGTGCCAACAGTTTACAACTAAGAGAGACCCAGAACTTC
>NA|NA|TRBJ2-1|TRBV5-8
CASSLGQAGPYNEQSF
TGCGCCAGCAGCTTGGGACAAGCGGGACCCTACAATGAGCAGTCCTTC
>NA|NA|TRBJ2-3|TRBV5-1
CASGDAGPDTQYF
TGTGCCAGCGGAGACGCAGGGCCAGATACGCAGTATTTT
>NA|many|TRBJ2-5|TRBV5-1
CASSPRTAQETQYF
TGCGCCAGCAGCCCTAGGACGGCTCAAGAGACCCAGTACTTC
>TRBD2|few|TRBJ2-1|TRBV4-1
CAGSQRGLAGGGSYNEQSF
TGCGCCGGCAGCCAACGGGGGCTAGCGGGAGGTGGCTCCTACAATGAGCAGTCCTTC
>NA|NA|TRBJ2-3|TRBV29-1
CSVEKCARIKDTQYF
TGCAGCGTTGAAAAATGTGCTAGGATCAAGGATACGCAGTATTTT
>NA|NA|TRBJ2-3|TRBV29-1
CSVVFAGASAQYF
TGCAGCGTTGTGTTTGCGGGCGCATCAGCCCAGTATTTT
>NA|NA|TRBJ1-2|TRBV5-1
CDRSFGRGQRGYTF
TGCGACAGGAGCTTCGGCCGGGGACAACGTGGCTACACCTTC
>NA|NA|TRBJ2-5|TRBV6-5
CVSIARGTQYF
TGTGTCAGCATCGCCCGCGGGACCCAGTACTTC
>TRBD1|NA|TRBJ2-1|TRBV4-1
CASSQGTGRSSYNEQSF
TGTGCCAGCAGCCAGGGGACAGGGAGGAGCTCCTACAATGAGCAGTCCTTC
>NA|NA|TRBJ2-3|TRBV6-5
CASSLTADNLDMQYF
TGTGCTAGCAGTCTTACAGCGGACAACCTGGATATGCAGTATTTT
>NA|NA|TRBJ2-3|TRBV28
CASNLPTELTDTQYF
TGTGCCAGCAATTTGCCGACGGAGTTAACGGATACGCAGTATTTT
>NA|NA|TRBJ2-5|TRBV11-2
CASSLAKLALGKKETQYF
TGTGCCAGCAGCTTAGCGAAGCTAGCCCTAGGAAAAAAAGAGACCCAATACTTC
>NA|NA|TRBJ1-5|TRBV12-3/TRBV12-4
CASSFGRGSNQPQHF
TGTGCCAGTAGTTTTGGGCGAGGAAGCAATCAGCCACAGCATTTT
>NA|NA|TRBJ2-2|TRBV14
CASSHRRTGLTRELSF
TGTGCCAGCAGCCACAGAAGGACGGGACTCACCCGGGAGCTGTCTTTT
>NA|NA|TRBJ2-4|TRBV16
CANSQSWRGLAKNIQYF
TGTGCCAACAGCCAATCGTGGAGGGGGTTAGCCAAAAACATTCAGTACTTC
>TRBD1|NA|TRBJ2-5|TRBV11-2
CASSQTSGRGKETQYF
TGTGCCAGCAGCCAAACATCTGGCAGGGGGAAAGAGACCCAATACTTC
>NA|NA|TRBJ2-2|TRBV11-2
CTSSFTGSNTGELFF
TGTACCAGCAGCTTTACGGGATCGAATACCGGGGAGCTGTTTTTT
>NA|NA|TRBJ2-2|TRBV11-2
CANSFAGSNTGELFF
TGTGCCAACAGCTTTGCGGGATCGAACACCGGGGAACTGTTCTTT
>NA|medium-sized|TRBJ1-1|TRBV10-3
CAIRARDGHTEAFF
TGTGCCATCAGAGCCCGGGACGGCCACACTGAAGCTTTCTTT
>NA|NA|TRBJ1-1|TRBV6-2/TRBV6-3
CSSSYPELNTEAFF
TGTAGCAGCAGTTACCCGGAGCTGAACACTGAAGCTTTCTTT
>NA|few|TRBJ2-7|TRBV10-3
CVISEIRLRTYEQYF
TGTGTCATCAGTGAGATCAGGTTAAGGACTTACGAGCAGTATTTC
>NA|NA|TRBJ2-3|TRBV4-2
CASSQEEGVTDTQYF
TGCGCCAGCAGCCAAGAGGAGGGAGTGACAGATACGCAATATTTT
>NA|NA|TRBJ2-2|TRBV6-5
CASSGDGDRELFF
TGTGCTAGCAGTGGCGACGGCGACAGGGAGCTGTTTTTT
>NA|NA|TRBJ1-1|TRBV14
CASSQDRAEAFF
TGTGCCAGCAGCCAAGACCGGGCTGAAGCTTTCTTC
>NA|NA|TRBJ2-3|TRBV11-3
CASSLWSGCTDTQYF
TGTGCCAGCAGCTTATGGTCCGGGTGCACAGATACGCAGTATTTT
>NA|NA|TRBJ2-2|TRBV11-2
CASSFVGSSTGELFF
TGTGCCAGCAGCTTTGTGGGATCGAGTACCGGGGAGCTGTTTTTT
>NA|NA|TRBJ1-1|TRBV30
CARDREGTEALF
TGTGCCCGGGACCGGGAAGGCACTGAAGCTCTCTTT
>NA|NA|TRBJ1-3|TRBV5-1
CASRDVRSSGDTICF
TGCGCCAGCAGAGACGTCCGCTCCTCTGGAGACACCATATGTTTT
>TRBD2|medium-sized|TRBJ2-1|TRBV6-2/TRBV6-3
CASRTSGRAGQFF
TGTGCCAGCAGGACTAGCGGGAGGGCCGGACAGTTCTTC
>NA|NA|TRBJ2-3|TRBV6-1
CANSARGGSTDTQYF
TGTGCCAACTCAGCCAGGGGCGGGAGCACAGATACGCAGTATTTT
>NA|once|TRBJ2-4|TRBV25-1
CASSVGCGENIHYF
TGTGCCAGCAGTGTGGGGTGCGGGGAAAACATTCACTACTTC
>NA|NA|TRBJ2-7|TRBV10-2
CASNPRQGAIYEQYF
TGCGCCAGCAACCCTCGACAAGGGGCAATCTACGAACAGTACTTC